The 5 T cell receptor beta chains listed next were all sequenced from one sample in a study of OX40 agonist ivuxolimab in advanced cancers. TCRdb's table, derived via immunoSEQ multiplex PCR, lists solely in-frame clones and lacks some. The sample shows about 50,000 clones, approximately 80% of them seen only once. Sample: CD4+ or CD8+ T cells sorted from blood, taken in a trial of the OX40 agonist ivuxolimab. The receptors originated from an adult with an advanced solid tumor such as melanoma, head and neck, liver or kidney cancer.

The rearrangement joins TRBV5-4 to TRBJ2-6; D is perhaps TRBD1 (5 bases). CDR3 length: 17 residues. V was shortened by 2 bases and J by 2 bases, with 14 bases between the two germline ends. Per the germline V gene, CDR1 is SGHNT and CDR2 is YYREEE (reference sequence). The CDR3 DNA reads as TGTGCCAGCAGCTTAGACAGCTGGGGCGCTGGGGCCAACGTCCTGACTTTC. This translates into CASSLDSWGAGANVLTF.

The rearrangement links TRBV7-6 to TRBJ1-1, with unresolved D. V was cut by 3 bases and J by 0 bases, with 5 bases left in between. The germline V gene has CDR1 SGHVS and CDR2 FNYEAQ. The CDR3 length is 13 residues. The CDR3 coding sequence is TGTGCCAGCAGCTTCTTGGTGAACACTGAAGCTTTCTTT. The encoded protein is CASSFLVNTEAFF.

CDR3 DNA: TGTGCCAGCAGAGACCGGGACAGGGACTACGAGCAGTACTTC. This gives the protein CASRDRDRDYEQYF. V and J are TRBV6-6 and TRBJ2-7, with 9 bases fitting TRBD1. Germline-derived CDR1 and CDR2 are MNHNY and SVGAGI (reference sequence). V shed 6 bases and J 3 bases; nucleotides not matched to a gene: 6. This CDR3 comprises 14 residues.

This clone appeared a few times. The V call is TRBV2, the J call TRBJ1-5, with a possible D match to TRBD1 (6 bases). Germline lookup yields CDR1 SNHLY and CDR2 FYNNEI. The CDR3 runs 14 residues. V was pared by 8 bases and J by 2 bases, with 13 bases between. CDR3 DNA: TGTGCCAGCGGGGGACAAACGGGCAATCAGCCCCAGCATTTT. Its translation is CASGGQTGNQPQHF. Based on the CDR3 plus reference TRBV2 and TRBJ1-5, the full variable domain is EPEVTQTPSHQVTQMGQEVILRCVPISNHLYFYWYRQILGQKVEFLVSFYNNEISEKSEIFDDQFSVERPDGSNFTLKIRSTKLEDSAMYFCASGGQTGNQPQHFGDGTRLSIL.

The CDR3 DNA follows: TGTGCCAGCAGCTTAGGTCCGGGACAGGGAGTCCCTGAAGCTTTCTTT. Encoded protein: CASSLGPGQGVPEAFF. The chain couples TRBV7-6 to TRBJ1-1; 9 bases map to TRBD1. The ends lost 1 base at V and 6 bases at J; junction bases unmatched: 9. This CDR3 comprises 16 residues. Germline V CDR1 and CDR2: SGHVS, FNYEAQ.